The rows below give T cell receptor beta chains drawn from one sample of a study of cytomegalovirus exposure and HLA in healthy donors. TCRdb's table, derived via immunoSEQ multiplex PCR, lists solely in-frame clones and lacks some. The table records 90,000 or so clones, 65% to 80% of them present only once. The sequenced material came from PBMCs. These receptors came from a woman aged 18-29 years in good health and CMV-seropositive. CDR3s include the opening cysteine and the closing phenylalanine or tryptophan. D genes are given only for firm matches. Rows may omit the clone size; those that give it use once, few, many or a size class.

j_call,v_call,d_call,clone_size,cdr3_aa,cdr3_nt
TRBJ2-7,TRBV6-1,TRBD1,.,CASFGTGGVSEQYF,TGTGCCAGCTTCGGGACAGGGGGGGTCTCCGAGCAGTACTTC
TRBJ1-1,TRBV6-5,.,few,CASSYPAEAFF,TGTGCCAGCAGTTACCCAGCTGAAGCTTTCTTT
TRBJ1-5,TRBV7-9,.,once,CASSSISNQPQHF,TGTGCCAGCAGCTCCATCAGCAATCAGCCCCAGCATTTT
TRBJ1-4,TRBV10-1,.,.,CASSESGGGEKLFF,TGCGCCAGCAGTGAGTCGGGGGGTGGGGAAAAACTGTTTTTT
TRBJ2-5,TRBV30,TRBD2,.,CAWSRRERETQYF,TGTGCCTGGAGTCGGCGGGAGAGGGAGACCCAGTACTTC
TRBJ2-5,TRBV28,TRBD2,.,CASRTQREGRETQYF,TGTGCCAGCAGAACACAGCGGGAGGGTCGGGAGACCCAGTACTTC
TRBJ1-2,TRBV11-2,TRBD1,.,CASSLGPNDRVNYGYTF,TGTGCCAGCAGCTTAGGGCCTAACGACAGGGTTAACTATGGCTACACCTTC
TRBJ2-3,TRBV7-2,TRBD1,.,CASSSRPGQGTDTQYF,TGTGCCAGCAGCTCACGTCCGGGACAGGGAACAGATACGCAGTATTTT
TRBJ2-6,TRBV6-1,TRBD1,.,CASSGIPGQGIWTGANVLTF,TGTGCCAGCAGTGGAATACCGGGACAGGGTATATGGACTGGGGCCAACGTCCTGACTTTC
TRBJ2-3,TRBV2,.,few,CASSEGNRVSTDTQYF,TGTGCCAGCAGTGAGGGGAACAGGGTCAGCACAGATACGCAGTATTTT
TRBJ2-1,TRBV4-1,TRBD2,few,CASSQGLAGASEQFF,TGCGCCAGCAGCCAAGGACTAGCGGGAGCAAGCGAGCAGTTCTTC
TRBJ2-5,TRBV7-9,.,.,CASSPPDTSRETQYF,TGTGCCAGCAGCCCCCCCGATACTAGCCGAGAGACCCAGTACTTC
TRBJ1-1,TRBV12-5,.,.,CASGFGVVGTEAFF,TGTGCTAGTGGTTTCGGGGTAGTCGGCACTGAAGCTTTCTTT
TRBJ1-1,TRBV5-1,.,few,CASSFGHGQNTEAFF,TGCGCCAGCAGCTTTGGTCATGGACAGAACACTGAAGCTTTCTTT
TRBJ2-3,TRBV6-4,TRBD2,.,CASSDSPSGGGPDTQYF,TGTGCCAGCAGTGACTCGCCTAGCGGGGGGGGCCCAGATACGCAGTATTTT
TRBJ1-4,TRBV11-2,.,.,CASSSLTWATNEKLFF,TGTGCCAGCAGCTCCCTGACATGGGCAACTAATGAAAAACTGTTTTTT
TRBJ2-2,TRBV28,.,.,CASTGRGGGTGELFF,TGTGCCAGCACCGGAAGGGGCGGTGGCACCGGGGAGCTGTTTTTT
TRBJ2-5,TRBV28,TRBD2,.,CASSSTSGGFTQYF,TGTGCCAGCAGTTCGACTAGCGGGGGGTTTACCCAGTACTTC
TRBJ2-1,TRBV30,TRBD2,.,CAWERSLAGGHNEQFF,TGTGCCTGGGAGAGGAGTCTGGCGGGAGGGCACAATGAGCAGTTCTTC
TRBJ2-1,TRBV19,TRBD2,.,CATIPGGPPNEQFF,TGTGCCACCATACCGGGGGGGCCTCCCAATGAGCAGTTCTTC
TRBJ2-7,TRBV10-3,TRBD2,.,CAISDLSLTSGRSYEQYF,TGTGCCATCAGTGACCTCTCGCTTACTAGCGGGAGAAGTTACGAGCAGTACTTC
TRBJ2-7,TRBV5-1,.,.,CASSLDGLSYEQYF,TGCGCCAGCAGCTTGGACGGTCTATCCTACGAGCAGTACTTC
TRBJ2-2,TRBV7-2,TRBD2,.,CASSHTSGANTGELFF,TGTGCCAGCAGCCATACTAGCGGGGCTAACACCGGGGAGCTGTTTTTT
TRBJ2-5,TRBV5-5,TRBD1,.,CASTLIRDRGKETQYF,TGTGCCAGCACCCTGATCCGGGACAGGGGGAAAGAGACCCAGTACTTC
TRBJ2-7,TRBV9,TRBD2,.,CASSVEPGLGIYEQYF,TGTGCCAGCAGCGTTGAACCGGGACTAGGGATCTACGAGCAGTACTTC
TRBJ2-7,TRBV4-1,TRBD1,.,CASSQTPGQGLQYF,TGCGCCAGCAGCCAAACCCCGGGACAGGGGTTACAGTACTTC
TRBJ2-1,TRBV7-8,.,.,CASSFARDLFNEQFF,TGTGCCAGCAGCTTCGCCCGGGACTTGTTTAATGAGCAGTTCTTC
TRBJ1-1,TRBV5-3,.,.,CARSYPGWGHTEAFF,TGTGCCAGAAGCTACCCCGGTTGGGGGCACACTGAAGCTTTCTTT
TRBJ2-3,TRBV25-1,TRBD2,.,CASSRTSGGETDTQYF,TGTGCCAGCAGTCGGACTAGCGGGGGGGAAACAGATACGCAGTATTTT
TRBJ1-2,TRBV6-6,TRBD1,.,CASSRPLLEGAFAKTF,TGTGCCAGCAGCCGACCCCTCCTAGAGGGGGCCTTCGCGAAGACCTTC
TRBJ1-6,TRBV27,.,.,CASSMTGGKSPLHF,TGTGCCAGCTCGATGACAGGCGGAAAATCACCCCTCCACTTT
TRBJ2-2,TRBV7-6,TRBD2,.,CASSLLAGEGTGELFF,TGTGCCAGCAGCTTACTAGCGGGAGAAGGCACCGGGGAGCTGTTTTTT
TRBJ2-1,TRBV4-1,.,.,CASSQQEGLNEQFF,TGCGCCAGCAGCCAACAGGAGGGGCTCAATGAGCAGTTCTTC
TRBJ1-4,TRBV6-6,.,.,CASSYDRSTNEKLFF,TGTGCCAGCAGTTATGACAGGTCAACTAATGAAAAACTGTTTTTT
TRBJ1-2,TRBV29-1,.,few,CSVEERDGYTF,TGCAGCGTTGAGGAGCGGGATGGCTACACCTTC
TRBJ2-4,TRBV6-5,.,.,CASSYSPGMHIQYF,TGTGCCAGCAGTTACTCCCCAGGGATGCACATTCAGTACTTC
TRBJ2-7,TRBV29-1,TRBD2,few,CSVGSGRGREQYF,TGCAGCGTTGGGAGCGGGAGGGGGCGCGAGCAGTACTTC
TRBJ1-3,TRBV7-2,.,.,CASSKTVGNTIYF,TGTGCCAGCAGCAAAACTGTTGGAAACACCATATATTTT